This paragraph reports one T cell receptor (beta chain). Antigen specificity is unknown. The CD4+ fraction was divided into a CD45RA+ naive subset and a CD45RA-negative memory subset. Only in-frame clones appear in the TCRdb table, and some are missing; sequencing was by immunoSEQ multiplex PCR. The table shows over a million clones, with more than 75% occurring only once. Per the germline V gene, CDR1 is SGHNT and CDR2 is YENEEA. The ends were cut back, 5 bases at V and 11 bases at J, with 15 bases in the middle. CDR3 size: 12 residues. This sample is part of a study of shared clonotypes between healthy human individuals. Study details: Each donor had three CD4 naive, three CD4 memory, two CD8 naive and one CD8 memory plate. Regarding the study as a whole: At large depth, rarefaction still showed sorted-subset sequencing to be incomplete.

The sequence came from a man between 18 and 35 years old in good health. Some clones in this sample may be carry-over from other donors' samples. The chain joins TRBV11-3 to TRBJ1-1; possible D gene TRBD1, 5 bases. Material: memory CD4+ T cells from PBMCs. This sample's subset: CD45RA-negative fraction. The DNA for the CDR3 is TGTGCCAGCAGCCATTCCCGGGGCGAGGCTTTCTTT. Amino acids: CASSHSRGEAFF.